The 6 T cell receptor beta chains below come from one sample, sequenced in a study of blood T cell repertoires in COVID-19. Data came from immunoSEQ multiplex PCR; TCRdb stores just in-frame clones and leaves some out. Of about 140,000 clones listed, roughly 86% are singletons. Sequenced: peripheral blood. These receptor sequences come from an older woman with acute or convalescent COVID-19.

The table lists this clone with a few counts. V usage is TRBV10-3 and J usage is TRBJ2-1; possible D gene TRBD2, 6 bases. V lost 6 bases, J lost 6 bases, and 18 bases lay in between. There are 15 residues in the CDR3. Germline assignment: CDR1 ENHRY and CDR2 SYGVKD. CDR3 loop: CAISAGSGGSNEQFF. The CDR3 coding sequence is TGTGCCATCAGCGCAGGGTCCGGAGGGTCCAATGAGCAGTTCTTC.

The chain employs TRBV28 and TRBJ2-1, with D maybe TRBD1 (5 bases). Trimming shortened V by 5 bases and J by 4 bases, and 15 bases separated the two germline ends. CDR1 is MDHEN and CDR2 is SYDVKM in the germline V gene. CDR3 size: 15 residues. The CDR3: CASSAYMGQYNEQFF. CDR3 sequence (DNA): TGTGCCAGCAGTGCATACATGGGGCAATACAATGAGCAGTTCTTC.

V usage is TRBV12-5 and J usage is TRBJ2-1; TRBD2 aligns across 8 bases. The trim removed 5 bases at V and 0 bases at J, leaving 6 bases unmatched. Germline loops: CDR1 LGHNT, CDR2 FRNRAP. The CDR3 is 16 residues long. CDR3 sequence reads: CASGTVGGGSYNEQFF. The CDR3 coding sequence is TGTGCTAGTGGTACTGTCGGGGGGGGCTCCTACAATGAGCAGTTCTTC.

The chain combines TRBV5-6 with TRBJ2-1, with TRBD2 matching 9 bases. The CDR3 contains 16 residues. Germline V gene lookup returns CDR1 SGHDT and CDR2 YYEEEE. V shed 6 bases, J shed 3 bases, and the junction held 10 bases outside the gene matches. The CDR3 protein is CASTSGGGANYNEQFF. The CDR3 region has the DNA TGTGCCAGCACCTCGGGCGGGGGGGCGAACTACAATGAGCAGTTCTTC.

The J gene is TRBJ1-2, the V gene TRBV18; no reliable D call. Per germline, CDR1 KGHSH and CDR2 LQKENI. CDR3 length: 15 amino acids. Trimming pared 6 bases from V and 6 bases from J, leaving 20 bases between. CDR3 coding DNA: TGTGCCAGCTCCTTTGGGTTAAGTCGACTCGATGGCTACACCTTC. Its protein product is CASSFGLSRLDGYTF.

V is TRBV7-8 and J is TRBJ2-2; D is undetermined. V was trimmed by 2 bases and J by 0 bases, leaving 10 bases between them. The CDR3 spans 16 residues. Germline CDR1 reads SGHVS; CDR2 reads FQNEAQ. Written as DNA, the CDR3 is TGTGCCAGCAGCTTACCCCCGGTGGCGAACACCGGGGAGCTGTTTTTT. Its protein is CASSLPPVANTGELFF.